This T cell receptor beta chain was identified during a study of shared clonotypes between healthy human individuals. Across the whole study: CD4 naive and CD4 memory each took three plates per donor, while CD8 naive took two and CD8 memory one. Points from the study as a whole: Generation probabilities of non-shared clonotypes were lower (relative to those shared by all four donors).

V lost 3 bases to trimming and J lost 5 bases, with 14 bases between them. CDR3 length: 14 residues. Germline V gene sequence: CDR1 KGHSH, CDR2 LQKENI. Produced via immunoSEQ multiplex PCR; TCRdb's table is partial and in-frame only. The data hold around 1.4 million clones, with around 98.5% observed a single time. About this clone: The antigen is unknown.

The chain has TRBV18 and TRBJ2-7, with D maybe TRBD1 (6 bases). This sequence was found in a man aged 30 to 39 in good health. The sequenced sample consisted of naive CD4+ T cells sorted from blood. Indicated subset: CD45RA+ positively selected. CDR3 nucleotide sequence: TGTGCCAGCTCACCGCCATGGGGGCAGAACGAGCAGTACTTC. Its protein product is CASSPPWGQNEQYF.